The 27 T cell receptor beta chains listed next were all sequenced from one sample in a study of T cell changes during pregnancy in multiple sclerosis. Profiling relied on immunoSEQ multiplex PCR, and the TCRdb table lists in-frame clones only, not all of them. The data contain about 64,000 clones, roughly 92% of them singletons. The sequencing here drew on peripheral blood, taken in the second trimester of pregnancy. The receptor source for this set is a female donor with multiple sclerosis, enrolled in a pregnancy study.

This clone was seen only once. V usage is TRBV11-2 and J usage is TRBJ1-1; a possible D gene is TRBD1 (6 bases). The CDR3 loop spans 16 amino acids. Germline values: CDR1 SGHAT, CDR2 FQNNGV. V dropped 0 bases and J dropped 1 base, with 12 bases sitting between them. CDR3 region: CASSLETGTPNTEAFF. The CDR3 nucleotides are TGTGCCAGCAGCTTAGAAACGGGGACACCGAACACTGAAGCTTTCTTT.

Only a few counts were recorded for this clone. The rearrangement uses TRBV19 and TRBJ2-5; D is unclear. V was trimmed by 4 bases and J by 0 bases, leaving 6 bases between them. Germline V gene sequence: CDR1 LNHDA, CDR2 SQIVND (reference sequence). The CDR3 sequence is 13 residues long. The CDR3 reads CASSNQYQETQYF. The CDR3 DNA is TGTGCCAGTAGTAACCAGTACCAAGAGACCCAGTACTTC.

The rearrangement joins TRBV25-1 to TRBJ1-1; D is undetermined. Germline CDR1 is MGHDK and CDR2 is SYGVNS. V was pared by 4 bases and J by 10 bases, with 7 bases between. This CDR3 contains 10 residues. The CDR3 region is CASSGAGAFF. In DNA, the CDR3 is TGTGCCAGCAGTGGCGCCGGAGCTTTCTTT.

This clone was observed a single time. V is TRBV21-1 and J is TRBJ1-1; whether TRBD1, the table's D call, matches the DNA was not checked. TRBV21-1 has pseudogene status. The CDR3 extends over 17 amino acids. For the CDR3, the DNA is TGTGCCAGCAGCAAAGAGGGGGCAGGGGTTATGAACACTGAAGCTTTCTTT. Protein sequence: CASSKEGAGVMNTEAFF.

CDR3 bases: TGCGCCAGCAGCTTGGGGACAGGCGTCTCCTACGAGCAGTACTTC. It translates to CASSLGTGVSYEQYF. The chain combines TRBV5-1 with TRBJ2-7; 7 bases line up with TRBD1. Germline CDR1 is SGHRS and CDR2 is YFSETQ. CDR3 length: 15 amino acids. Trimming cost V 0 bases and J 0 bases; bases outside gene matches: 3.

This sequence joins TRBV4-1 and TRBJ1-2; 7 bases agree with TRBD1. The V gene's germline CDR1 is MGHRA and CDR2 YSYEKL. This CDR3 spans 16 amino acids. V shed 7 bases and J 4 bases; nucleotides not matched to a gene: 15. The CDR3 DNA follows: TGCGCCAGCACCCACCCGGGACAGCAGGCGAGCTATGGCTACACCTTC. It translates to CASTHPGQQASYGYTF.

This clone was seen a single time. The chain couples TRBV5-4 to TRBJ2-5; tentative D call: TRBD2 (5 bases). The CDR3 is 13 amino acids. The V end lost 4 bases, the J end lost 3 bases, and 10 bases lay between the germline ends. Germline CDR1 is SGHNT and CDR2 is YYREEE (reference sequence). The CDR3 loop is CASSLGEKETQYF. CDR3 coding DNA: TGTGCCAGCAGCCTCGGGGAAAAAGAGACCCAGTACTTC.

The rearrangement joins TRBV4-2 to TRBJ2-1; TRBD2 aligns across 7 bases. The CDR3 runs 15 residues. V lost 6 bases, J lost 5 bases, and 10 bases stayed unmatched. The germline gives CDR1 LGHNA, CDR2 YNFKEQ. The CDR3 DNA is TGTGCCAGCAGTCCCAGCGGGAACGTACACAATGAGCAGTTCTTC. Protein sequence: CASSPSGNVHNEQFF.

V usage is TRBV7-9 and J usage is TRBJ2-3; 7 bases are shared with TRBD2. Trimming took 3 bases from V and 1 from J; bases not matched to a gene: 4. Germline-derived CDR1 and CDR2 are SEHNR and FQNEAQ (reference sequence). This CDR3 has 15 residues. The CDR3 sequence is CASSFREARTDTQYF. The CDR3, as DNA: TGTGCCAGCAGCTTCCGGGAGGCTCGCACAGATACGCAGTATTTT. The whole variable domain, remainder taken from reference TRBV7-9 and TRBJ2-3, is DTGVSQNPRHKITKRGQNVTFRCDPISEHNRLYWYRQTLGQGPEFLTYFQNEAQLEKSRLLSDRFSAERPKGSFSTLEIQRTEQGDSAMYLCASSFREARTDTQYFGPGTRLTVL.

The chain is built from TRBV4-1 and TRBJ1-1; 8 positions match TRBD1. V shed 4 bases, J shed 5 bases, and the junction held 6 bases outside the gene matches. The CDR3 length is 14 residues. Germline loops: CDR1 MGHRA, CDR2 YSYEKL. The CDR3 sequence is CASSLTGGRTEAFF. The DNA for the CDR3 is TGCGCCAGCAGCCTCACAGGGGGTAGGACTGAAGCTTTCTTT.

The V and J genes are TRBV5-4 and TRBJ1-2; 8 bases agree with TRBD1. CDR3 size: 16 residues. V was pared by 4 bases and J by 5 bases, with 13 bases of the junction left unmatched. CDR1 is SGHNT and CDR2 is YYREEE in the germline V gene (reference sequence). As DNA, the CDR3 is TGTGCCAGCAGCCTTGTTCCAGGGGGCGTCTTTTATGGCTACACCTTC. It codes for CASSLVPGGVFYGYTF.

V usage is TRBV4-1 and J usage is TRBJ1-4; no clear D gene. This CDR3 has 17 amino acids. The V end lost 4 bases, the J end lost 5 bases, and 20 bases lay between the germline ends. Germline assignment: CDR1 MGHRA and CDR2 YSYEKL. The CDR3 region is CASSPEGAGWRNEKLFF. In nucleotides, the CDR3 is TGCGCCAGCAGCCCTGAGGGAGCTGGGTGGAGAAATGAAAAACTGTTTTTT.

The chain uses TRBV30 and TRBJ1-1, with D perhaps matching TRBD1 (5 bases). V was cut by 5 bases and J by 1 base, with 11 bases left in between. The CDR3 loop spans 13 amino acids. Germline CDR1 GTSNPN, CDR2 SVGIG (reference sequence). The CDR3 protein is CAWAPGGNTEAFF. DNA for the CDR3: TGTGCCTGGGCCCCCGGGGGGAACACTGAAGCTTTCTTT.

The V and J genes are TRBV5-4 and TRBJ2-7; maybe TRBD2 (6 bases). CDR3 length: 16 amino acids. V was pared by 0 bases and J by 5 bases, with 18 bases between. Germline V gene data show CDR1 as SGHNT and CDR2 as YYREEE (reference sequence). CDR3: CASSLVAREVPHEQYF. The DNA for the CDR3 is TGTGCCAGCAGCTTGGTTGCGCGGGAAGTACCCCACGAGCAGTACTTC.

V and J are TRBV7-2 and TRBJ2-3, with 10 bases matching TRBD2. V was pared by 3 bases and J by 2 bases, with 5 bases of the junction left unmatched. The CDR3 contains 16 residues. CDR1 and CDR2 from the germline V gene are SGHTA and FQGNSA. The CDR3 here is CASSFLSGRDTDTQYF. The CDR3 DNA reads TGTGCCAGCAGCTTTCTGAGCGGGAGGGACACAGATACGCAGTATTTT.

This chain connects TRBV11-2 to TRBJ2-2; TRBD2 aligns across 12 bases. The CDR3 runs to 14 residues. V trimming: 8 bases; J trimming: 5 bases; junction bases outside the gene matches: 3. Per germline, CDR1 SGHAT and CDR2 FQNNGV. CDR3 DNA sequence: TGTGCCAGCCAAGGGACTAGCGGGACCGGGGAGCTGTTTTTT. Its protein is CASQGTSGTGELFF.

J is TRBJ1-1 and V is TRBV5-1, with 9 positions matching TRBD1. With 3 bases clipped from V and 1 base from J, the junction kept 13 bases outside the gene matches. CDR3 length: 18 amino acids. Germline lookup yields CDR1 SGHRS and CDR2 YFSETQ. CDR3 coding DNA: TGCGCCAGCAGCTCGAACCCGGGACAGGGTGCTGAGAACACTGAAGCTTTCTTT. This codes for CASSSNPGQGAENTEAFF.

The chain couples TRBV5-4 to TRBJ2-1; D not resolved. CDR3 length equals 11 residues. Germline V gives CDR1 SGHNT, CDR2 YYREEE (reference sequence). The CDR3: CVVGDYNEQFF. The CDR3 DNA sequence: TGTGTCGTGGGCGATTACAATGAGCAGTTCTTC.

There are a few counts of this clone. At one of its ends the junction is not consistent with the germline gene, which may arise from a read error. This chain connects TRBV27 to TRBJ1-1, with a possible D match to TRBD1 (5 bases). This CDR3 comprises 12 residues. The germline V gene has CDR1 MNHEY and CDR2 SMNVEV (reference sequence). The CDR3 DNA reads TGTGCCAGCAGTTTTTATGGGACTGACGCTTTCTTT. Protein: CASSFYGTDAFF.

The chain recombines TRBV7-9 with TRBJ2-5; 8 nucleotides match TRBD1. The trim removed 7 bases at V and 4 bases at J, leaving 11 bases unmatched. The CDR3 contains 15 residues. The V gene's germline CDR1 is SEHNR and CDR2 FQNEAQ (reference sequence). The CDR3 sequence is CASIDHGDRRETQYF. The CDR3 DNA reads as TGTGCCAGCATCGACCACGGGGACAGGCGAGAGACCCAGTACTTC.

The chain uses TRBV27 and TRBJ1-1; a weak D match, TRBD1 (6 bases). CDR1 and CDR2 (germline): MNHEY, SMNVEV (reference sequence). Trimming pared 0 bases from V and 2 bases from J, leaving 7 bases between. The CDR3 spans 14 residues. Here the CDR3 reads CASSLSDRNTEAFF. CDR3 nucleotides: TGTGCCAGCAGTTTATCGGACAGAAACACTGAAGCTTTCTTT.

J is TRBJ2-2 and V is TRBV5-1, with 7 nucleotides matching TRBD1. Germline values: CDR1 SGHRS, CDR2 YFSETQ. CDR3 length equals 16 residues. The junction had 10 bases not matched to a gene; V was cut back by 4 bases and J by 4 bases. In nucleotides, the CDR3 is TGCGCCAGCAGCCCGAGACAGGGTTGGGGCACCGGGGAGCTGTTTTTT. This sequence encodes CASSPRQGWGTGELFF.

The gene calls are TRBV19 and TRBJ1-1, with 8 bases aligning to TRBD1. The CDR3 extends over 14 amino acids. Germline CDR1 and CDR2: LNHDA and SQIVND (reference sequence). The V segment lost 3 bases and the J segment 4 bases; nucleotides outside the gene matches: 4. The CDR3 loop reads CASSITGGGTEAFF. CDR3 sequence (DNA): TGTGCCAGTAGTATCACAGGGGGTGGCACTGAAGCTTTCTTT.

The chain links TRBV29-1 to TRBJ2-7; D gene ambiguous. V was clipped by 3 bases and J by 0 bases, with 18 bases between them. Germline CDR1 reads SQVTM; CDR2 reads ANQGSEA. CDR3 length: 16 residues. The CDR3 DNA reads TGCAGCGTTGAGCTCCCCACCGCGCCTAGCTCCTACGAGCAGTACTTC. Protein product: CSVELPTAPSSYEQYF.

J is TRBJ1-4 and V is TRBV5-1; the match to TRBD1 covers 7 bases. J lost 5 bases, V lost 3 bases, and 7 bases had no gene match. The CDR3 is made up of 15 amino acids. The germline V gene has CDR1 SGHRS and CDR2 YFSETQ. CDR3: CASSSTGTENEKLFF. Here the CDR3 DNA reads TGCGCCAGCAGCTCAACCGGGACAGAGAATGAAAAACTGTTTTTT.

This chain links TRBV11-2 with TRBJ2-3, with D tentatively TRBD2 (6 bases). V lost 1 base and J lost 1, with 6 bases in between. The CDR3 has 14 residues. CDR1 and CDR2 from the germline V gene are SGHAT and FQNNGV. The CDR3 sequence is CASSLAGGTDTQYF. CDR3 DNA: TGTGCCAGCAGCTTAGCGGGAGGCACAGATACGCAGTATTTT.

This clone was seen a few times. The J gene is TRBJ2-7, the V gene TRBV9, with 10 bases aligning to TRBD1. The length of the CDR3 is 14 residues. The junction had 4 bases not matched to a gene; V was cut back by 3 bases and J by 4 bases. Germline V gene sequence: CDR1 SGDLS, CDR2 YYNGEE. For the CDR3, the DNA is TGTGCCAGCAGCGCCGGGACAGGGGTATACGAGCAGTACTTC. It encodes CASSAGTGVYEQYF.